One sample yielded the 27 T cell receptor beta chains listed below, sequenced in a study of blood T cell repertoires in COVID-19. Only in-frame clones appear in the TCRdb table, and some are missing; sequencing was by immunoSEQ multiplex PCR. The profile shows about 200,000 clones, approximately 86% of them singletons. Sample: PBMCs or T cells enriched from blood (not recorded which). These receptors came from a middle-aged woman with acute COVID-19.

This CDR3 is CASSMRQFSTDTQYF. Here the CDR3 DNA reads TGTGCCAGTAGTATGAGACAGTTTAGCACAGATACGCAGTATTTT. The chain combines TRBV19 with TRBJ2-3; D might be TRBD1 (5 bases). The CDR3 has 15 amino acids. Deletions cut 3 bases from V and 0 bases from J, with 10 bases between. The germline gives CDR1 LNHDA, CDR2 SQIVND (reference sequence).

The chain has TRBV28 and TRBJ2-7; the D gene is possibly TRBD1 (6 bases). The CDR3 has 13 residues. The germline CDR1 and CDR2 sequences are MDHEN and SYDVKM. The germline V and J ends were trimmed by 7 bases and 2 bases, with 12 bases remaining between them. The CDR3, as DNA: TGTGCCAGCATTCGGACAGTCCCCTACGAGCAGTACTTC. The encoded protein is CASIRTVPYEQYF.

The rearrangement uses TRBV6-5 and TRBJ1-2; 9 nucleotides match TRBD1. J was trimmed by 6 bases and V by 8 bases; bases with no gene match: 10. The CDR3 covers 14 residues. Germline V gives CDR1 MNHEY, CDR2 SVGAGI. CDR3 sequence: CASRYRGLVDGYTF. DNA of the CDR3: TGTGCCAGCCGATACAGGGGGCTGGTGGATGGCTACACCTTC.

This clone was seen a few times. The genes are TRBV18 and TRBJ1-3; D is unclear. CDR1 is KGHSH, CDR2 LQKENI, per germline. This CDR3 comprises 15 residues. Between the trimmed V and J ends, which lost 3 bases and 0 bases, there was a span of 9 bases. CDR3 sequence reads: CASSPEGGSGNTIYF. CDR3 coding DNA: TGTGCCAGCTCACCGGAGGGCGGCTCTGGAAACACCATATATTTT.

The J gene is TRBJ1-4, the V gene TRBV19; D remains unclear. CDR3 length equals 15 residues. Deletions cut 10 bases from V and 0 bases from J, with 15 bases between. CDR1 is LNHDA and CDR2 is SQIVND in the germline V gene (reference sequence). The CDR3 is CATRERRATNEKLFF. The DNA of the CDR3 is TGTGCCACAAGGGAACGGCGGGCAACTAATGAAAAACTGTTTTTT.

The rearrangement uses TRBV7-2 and TRBJ1-4; TRBD1 agrees at 8 bases. The CDR3 runs 15 residues. Germline CDR1 reads SGHTA; CDR2 reads FQGNSA. Trimming removed 5 bases from V and 8 bases from J; junction bases left unmatched: 10. CDR3 sequence reads: CASSAGQGRGEKLFF. The CDR3 DNA reads as TGTGCCAGCAGCGCCGGACAGGGACGCGGGGAAAAACTGTTTTTT. Filled out from reference TRBV7-2 and TRBJ1-4, the complete variable domain reads GAGVSQSPSNKVTEKGKDVELRCDPISGHTALYWYRQSLGQGLEFLIYFQGNSAPDKSGLPSDRFSAERTGGSVSTLTIQRTQQEDSAVYLCASSAGQGRGEKLFFGSGTQLSVL.

The CDR3 region has the DNA TGTGCCAGCTCGAGGGAGAGGTACAATGAGCAGTTCTTC. This translates into CASSRERYNEQFF. V is TRBV18 and J is TRBJ2-1; TRBD2 is a possible D gene (5 bases). The V end was cut by 6 bases, the J end by 4 bases, with 10 bases between. The CDR3 sequence is 13 residues long. CDR1 is KGHSH and CDR2 is LQKENI in the germline V gene.

This chain's CDR3 is CASSFNRGKAYEQYF. DNA of the CDR3: TGTGCCAGCAGCTTTAACAGGGGAAAGGCCTACGAGCAGTACTTC. The chain couples TRBV7-9 to TRBJ2-7; 7 bases are shared with TRBD1. Germline values: CDR1 SEHNR, CDR2 FQNEAQ (reference sequence). Trimming removed 3 bases from V and 2 bases from J; junction bases left unmatched: 7. CDR3 length: 15 amino acids.

The rearrangement joins TRBV9 to TRBJ1-6; 7 bases are a match to TRBD1. V trimming: 2 bases; J trimming: 7 bases; junction bases outside the gene matches: 6. In germline, CDR1 is SGDLS, CDR2 YYNGEE. The CDR3 is 15 amino acids. DNA of the CDR3: TGTGCCAGCAGCGTCAGGGCGACAGGGAATTCACCCCTCCACTTT. Its protein is CASSVRATGNSPLHF.

The chain links TRBV10-3 to TRBJ2-7; 9 bases match TRBD2. Per germline, CDR1 ENHRY and CDR2 SYGVKD. The CDR3 loop spans 19 amino acids. The V gene end was trimmed by 2 bases and the J gene end by 1 base; junction bases not matched to a gene: 15. CDR3 region: CAISELGSGSKLRSYEQYF. CDR3 DNA: TGTGCCATCAGTGAGCTGGGTAGCGGGAGTAAATTGCGGTCCTACGAGCAGTACTTC.

This chain joins TRBV27 and TRBJ1-2; TRBD1 is a possible D gene (5 bases). The CDR3 runs 17 residues. The germline CDR1 and CDR2 sequences are MNHEY and SMNVEV (reference sequence). The V end was cut by 5 bases, the J end by 5 bases, with 24 bases between. The CDR3 sequence is CASSPRAFTSGLYGYTF. CDR3 in DNA: TGTGCCAGCAGTCCCAGGGCTTTTACGTCGGGTCTATATGGCTACACCTTC.

The V call is TRBV27, the J call TRBJ1-1, with D unclear. Germline CDR1 MNHEY, CDR2 SMNVEV (reference sequence). V lost 3 bases, J lost 5 bases, and 10 bases lay in between. The CDR3 totals 13 residues. CDR3 amino acids: CASSFPGGTEAFF. For the CDR3, the DNA is TGTGCCAGCAGTTTCCCGGGAGGGACTGAAGCTTTCTTT.

The chain joins TRBV28 to TRBJ1-1, with a tentative D call TRBD1 (6 bases). V lost 1 base and J 11 bases, leaving 11 bases between the germline ends. Germline CDR1 and CDR2: MDHEN and SYDVKM. This CDR3 region has 12 residues. In DNA form, the CDR3 reads TGTGCCAGCAGTTTATTTAGGGGGTCGGCTTTCTTT. Its translation is CASSLFRGSAFF.

The rearrangement uses TRBV7-8 and TRBJ1-1; the D gene is possibly TRBD1 (5 bases). The germline CDR1 and CDR2 sequences are SGHVS and FQNEAQ. The CDR3 has 14 residues. Trimming removed 4 bases at V and 1 base at J, with 10 bases between. In DNA form, the CDR3 reads TGTGCCAGCAGCTGGGGGGGTGGGAACACTGAAGCTTTCTTT. It yields the protein CASSWGGGNTEAFF.

The chain has TRBV6-6 and TRBJ2-1, with 10 bases matching TRBD2. The CDR3 runs 16 residues. Germline V gives CDR1 MNHNY, CDR2 SVGAGI (reference sequence). V trimming: 0 bases; J trimming: 8 bases; junction bases outside the gene matches: 7. In nucleotides, the CDR3 is TGTGCCAGCAGTTACTCGAAAAGCGGGAGGGCCGATGAGCAGTTCTTC. It encodes CASSYSKSGRADEQFF.

The chain recombines TRBV11-3 with TRBJ2-1, with 12 bases that match TRBD2. Trimming at V came to 1 base and at J to 11 bases, leaving 9 bases not matched to a gene. Germline CDR1 is SGHNT and CDR2 is YENEEA. The CDR3 consists of 16 residues. The CDR3 here is CASSLGASGGAGKQFF. Here the CDR3 DNA reads TGTGCCAGCAGCTTAGGAGCTAGCGGGGGGGCGGGAAAGCAGTTCTTC.

CDR3 loop: CASSQEGGSNTGELFF. The DNA for the CDR3 is TGTGCCAGCAGCCAAGAGGGGGGGTCGAACACCGGGGAGCTGTTTTTT. The rearrangement joins TRBV3-1 (or the pseudogene TRBV3-2) to TRBJ2-2; 7 bases fit TRBD2. With V trimmed by 0 bases and J by 0 bases, 1 base remained unmatched. The germline gives CDR1 LGHDT, CDR2 YNNKEL (reference sequence). The CDR3 length is 16 residues.

This sequence joins TRBV30 and TRBJ1-1; TRBD1 matches at 9 bases. After removal of 2 bases from V and 5 bases from J, the junction contained 3 bases not matched to a gene. Germline values: CDR1 GTSNPN, CDR2 SVGIG (reference sequence). This CDR3 contains 13 residues. The CDR3 DNA follows: TGTGCCTGGAGTCGACAGGGGGAGACTGAAGCTTTCTTT. Residues: CAWSRQGETEAFF.

This clone turned up a few times. V usage is TRBV18 and J usage is TRBJ1-1; TRBD1 agrees at 7 bases. The CDR3 is made up of 15 amino acids. V shed 3 bases and J 1 base; nucleotides not matched to a gene: 5. Germline V lookup: CDR1 KGHSH, CDR2 LQKENI. The CDR3 spells CASSPTGTENTEAFF. The CDR3, as DNA: TGTGCCAGCTCACCGACAGGGACGGAGAACACTGAAGCTTTCTTT.

The chain recombines TRBV6-5 with TRBJ2-7, with D maybe TRBD2 (5 bases). Between the trimmed V and J ends, which lost 6 bases and 4 bases, there was a span of 16 bases. Germline values: CDR1 MNHEY, CDR2 SVGAGI. The CDR3 length is 14 residues. In DNA, the CDR3 is TGTGCCAGCAGAGGACTTACCTTATCTTACGAGCAGTACTTC. Translation: CASRGLTLSYEQYF.

This sequence joins TRBV4-1 and TRBJ2-3, with 11 bases aligning to TRBD2. V lost 4 bases to trimming and J lost 1 base; unmatched junction nucleotides: 1. The CDR3 spans 15 residues. Germline V gene sequence: CDR1 MGHRA, CDR2 YSYEKL. CDR3 region: CASSRSGGGTDTQYF. The CDR3 bases are TGCGCCAGCAGCCGTAGCGGGGGGGGCACAGATACGCAGTATTTT.

The J gene is TRBJ1-3, the V gene TRBV28; a possible D gene is TRBD1 (5 bases). The V gene's germline CDR1 is MDHEN and CDR2 SYDVKM. The CDR3 loop spans 16 amino acids. The V gene lost 7 bases and the J gene lost 4 bases, with 20 bases spanning the gap. The CDR3 loop is CASTTAGVRAGNTIYF. The CDR3 DNA follows: TGTGCCAGCACGACCGCTGGGGTCAGGGCCGGAAACACCATATATTTT.

The chain links TRBV2 to TRBJ2-5; 8 nucleotides align to TRBD2. Germline V gene sequence: CDR1 SNHLY, CDR2 FYNNEI. This CDR3 region has 15 residues. V shed 7 bases and J 5 bases; nucleotides not matched to a gene: 12. The CDR3 loop is CASTKEGPGGETQYF. In nucleotides, the CDR3 is TGTGCCAGCACGAAGGAGGGACCGGGAGGGGAGACCCAGTACTTC.

The chain recombines TRBV3-1 (or the pseudogene TRBV3-2) with TRBJ2-1, with D tentatively TRBD2 (6 bases). Looked up from germline, CDR1 is LGHDT and CDR2 is YNNKEL (reference sequence). The V and J ends lost 1 base and 9 bases respectively, with 22 bases between them. The CDR3 totals 17 residues. The CDR3 is CASSQVVAGKYMGEQFF. CDR3 coding DNA: TGTGCCAGCAGCCAAGTGGTGGCGGGAAAGTATATGGGTGAGCAGTTCTTC.

The J gene is TRBJ2-2, the V gene TRBV7-2; D perhaps matches TRBD2 (6 bases). With 0 bases removed from V and 5 bases from J, the gap between germline ends came to 10 bases. There are 15 residues in the CDR3. Germline V gene lookup returns CDR1 SGHTA and CDR2 FQGNSA. CDR3 amino acids: CASSLARLVTGELFF. CDR3 nucleotides: TGTGCCAGCAGCTTAGCGCGACTAGTTACCGGGGAGCTGTTTTTT.

V gene TRBV27 combines with J gene TRBJ1-4; D gene unclear. Germline CDR1 MNHEY, CDR2 SMNVEV (reference sequence). The length of the CDR3 is 13 residues. V gave up 4 bases and J gave up 4 bases, with 7 bases separating them. CDR3 nucleotides: TGTGCCAGCAGTTGGCAGTTTAATGAAAAACTGTTTTTT. Its protein product is CASSWQFNEKLFF.

This clone came up once. The chain has TRBV18 and TRBJ2-5; possible D gene TRBD1, 5 bases. V was clipped by 1 base and J by 4 bases, with 13 bases between them. This CDR3 spans 15 amino acids. Germline values: CDR1 KGHSH, CDR2 LQKENI. CDR3 sequence reads: CASSPQGALLETQYF. CDR3 sequence (DNA): TGTGCCAGCTCACCACAAGGGGCCCTACTAGAGACCCAGTACTTC. The whole variable domain, filled in from reference TRBV18 and TRBJ2-5, reads NAGVMQNPRHLVRRRGQEARLRCSPMKGHSHVYWYRQLPEEGLKFMVYLQKENIIDESGMPKERFSAEFPKEGPSILRIQQVVRGDSAAYFCASSPQGALLETQYFGPGTRLLVL.